The next 8 T cell receptor beta chains were all read from a single sample in a study of cytomegalovirus exposure and HLA in healthy donors. The PCR used 60 Vbeta and 13 Jbeta primers. This table comes from immunoSEQ multiplex PCR, and its TCRdb copy is limited to in-frame clones, with some not included. The sample carries about 130,000 clones, approximately 77% recorded once. What was sequenced was PBMCs. All receptors come from a woman in her fifties or sixties in good health and CMV-seronegative.

The rearrangement uses TRBV7-8 and TRBJ1-1; a possible D gene is TRBD1 (6 bases). The germline V gene has CDR1 SGHVS and CDR2 FQNEAQ. The CDR3 consists of 17 residues. Trimming took off 4 bases at V and 1 base at J, with 19 bases between the two ends. Here the CDR3 reads CASSYTQRGASNTEAFF. CDR3 DNA sequence: TGTGCCAGCAGCTACACACAGCGGGGGGCCTCGAACACTGAAGCTTTCTTT.

J is TRBJ2-3 and V is TRBV27, with D perhaps TRBD2 (6 bases). The CDR3 covers 19 residues. CDR1 and CDR2 from the germline V gene are MNHEY and SMNVEV (reference sequence). The ends were cut back, 6 bases at V and 0 bases at J, with 25 bases in the middle. The CDR3 DNA reads as TGTGCCAGCAGCCACCGAAGGGGACGGCTAAGCGGGAGCACAGATACGCAGTATTTT. It is translated as CASSHRRGRLSGSTDTQYF.

V usage is TRBV5-1 and J usage is TRBJ2-5, with TRBD1 matching over 7 bases. V shed 4 bases, J shed 5 bases, and the junction held 20 bases outside the gene matches. CDR1 and CDR2 from the germline V gene are SGHRS and YFSETQ. The CDR3 spans 18 residues. CDR3 in DNA: TGCGCCAGCAGCCCTAACACAGGGGTCCCACGGGGCTGGGAGACCCAGTACTTC. Protein: CASSPNTGVPRGWETQYF.

This clone was found a few times. This chain uses TRBV4-1 with TRBJ2-5; D gene ambiguous. V dropped 2 bases and J dropped 2 bases, with 9 bases sitting between them. CDR1 and CDR2 (germline): MGHRA, YSYEKL. This CDR3 is 14 amino acids long. The CDR3 DNA reads as TGCGCCAGCAGCCAACCGGTGCGGCAAGAGACCCAGTACTTC. Residues: CASSQPVRQETQYF.

V usage is TRBV7-2 and J usage is TRBJ2-7, with TRBD1 matching 11 bases. Germline V CDR1 and CDR2: SGHTA, FQGNSA. This CDR3 spans 15 amino acids. V shed 6 bases, J shed 2 bases, and the junction held 6 bases outside the gene matches. The DNA of the CDR3 is TGTGCCAGCAGTCGGGACAGGGGGGCCACCTACGAGCAGTACTTC. Amino acids: CASSRDRGATYEQYF.

The chain links TRBV30 to TRBJ2-7; 15 nucleotides agree with TRBD2. This CDR3 comprises 20 residues. The trim removed 0 bases at V and 0 bases at J, leaving 12 bases unmatched. Germline values: CDR1 GTSNPN, CDR2 SVGIG (reference sequence). CDR3: CAWSVRGFGLAGGPSYEQYF. The CDR3 bases are TGTGCCTGGAGTGTACGAGGCTTTGGACTAGCGGGAGGGCCCTCCTACGAGCAGTACTTC.

The J gene is TRBJ1-6, the V gene TRBV6-1; weak D call: TRBD1 (6 bases). The CDR3 is made up of 17 amino acids. CDR1 and CDR2 from the germline V gene are MNHNS and SASEGT. Deletions cut 1 base from V and 9 bases from J, with 19 bases between. Here the CDR3 reads CASSEEMGARGISPLHF. CDR3 bases: TGTGCCAGCAGTGAAGAAATGGGGGCTAGAGGAATTTCACCCCTCCACTTT.

This chain links TRBV2 with TRBJ1-1, with 9 bases aligning to TRBD1. V shed 6 bases and J 11 bases; nucleotides not matched to a gene: 7. The CDR3 is 12 amino acids. Germline values: CDR1 SNHLY, CDR2 FYNNEI. The CDR3 loop reads CASSRTGEGAFF. The CDR3 region has the DNA TGTGCCAGCAGCAGGACAGGGGAAGGGGCTTTCTTT.